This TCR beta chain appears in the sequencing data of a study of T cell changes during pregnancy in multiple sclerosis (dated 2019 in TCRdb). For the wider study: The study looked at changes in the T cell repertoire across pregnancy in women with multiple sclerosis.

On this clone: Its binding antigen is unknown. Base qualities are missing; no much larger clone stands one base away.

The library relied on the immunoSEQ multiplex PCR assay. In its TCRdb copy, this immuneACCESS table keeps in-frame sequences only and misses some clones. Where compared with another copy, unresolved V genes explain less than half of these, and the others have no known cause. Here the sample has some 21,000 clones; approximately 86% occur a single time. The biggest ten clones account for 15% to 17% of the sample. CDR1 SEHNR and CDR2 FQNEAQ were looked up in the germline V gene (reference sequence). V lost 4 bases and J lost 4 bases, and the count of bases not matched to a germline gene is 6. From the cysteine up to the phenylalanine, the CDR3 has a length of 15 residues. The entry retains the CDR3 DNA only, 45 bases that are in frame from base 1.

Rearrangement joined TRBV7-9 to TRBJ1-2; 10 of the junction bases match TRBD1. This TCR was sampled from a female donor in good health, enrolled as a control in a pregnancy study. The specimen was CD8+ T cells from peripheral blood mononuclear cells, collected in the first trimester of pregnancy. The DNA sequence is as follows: TGTGCCAGCAGCTCAGGACAGGGGGATTTCTATGGCTACACCTTC. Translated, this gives CASSSGQGDFYGYTF.